This TCR beta chain was captured by sequencing in a study of T cell repertoires in cytomegalovirus infection. Study-wide background: Newly reported HLA-C-restricted and thoroughly characterized HLA-B-restricted CMV epitopes were employed. Regarding the study as a whole: Frequencies of public TCR beta families were cumulated, and this identified carriers of CMV plus the relevant HLA.

A remark on this clonotype: Its antigen is undetermined.

One entry per CDR3 protein results from TCRdb running MiXCR on the reads. This repertoire shows approximately 730,000 distinct CDR3 sequences, roughly 33% found once; its top ten account for about 20%. The germline V gene has CDR1 DFQATT and CDR2 SNEGSKA (reference sequence). This CDR3 has 14 residues. With 4 bases removed from V and 4 bases from J, the gap between germline ends came to 17 bases. This material consisted of cultured PBMCs, taken from culture after CMV antigen stimulation. The clonotype was recovered from a human donor in good health (CMV status not recorded). Some clones in this sample may be carry-over from other donors' samples. This chain joins TRBV20-1 and TRBJ2-7; D is tentatively TRBD1 or TRBD2 (7 bases each). The CDR3 region has the DNA TGCAGTGCTACCCGACAGGGAGGGAGATACGAGCAGTACTTC. Translation: CSATRQGGRYEQYF.